The clone carrying this T cell receptor (beta chain) was observed at least ten times. As yet, its antigen is unknown. This entry is derived from a study of T cells in Graves' hyperthyroidism and ophthalmopathy. Overall study context: At initial diagnosis, before any treatment had begun, peripheral blood was obtained.

It was RNA transcripts that yielded the amplified TCR beta CDR3 regions. When the TCR CDR3 underwent first-round RT-PCR, the HTBI primer set was used. TCRdb re-analysed the multiplex PCR reads in MiXCR, keeping a single row per CDR3 protein. The table lists about 640,000 distinct CDR3 sequences, roughly 20% of them singletons. Patients with ophthalmopathy all had a Clinical Activity Score of at least 3, a NOSPECS grade of at least 4 and duration under 3 months. Germline assignment: CDR1 KGHDR and CDR2 SFDVKD. The CDR3 totals 20 residues. The V and J ends lost 7 bases and 1 base, in that order; junction bases with no gene match: 16. Broader study findings: Blood also showed most of the thyroid clonotypes that were expanded above 0.001. Ophthalmopathy was separated from stable hyperthyroidism by a 13 V-J model.

The receptor comes from a man younger than 40 with Graves' ophthalmopathy. V is TRBV24-1 and J is TRBJ2-3; 13 positions agree with TRBD2. Input material: blood. CDR3 residues: CATSFPGLAGSRRGTDTQYF. In DNA form, the CDR3 reads TGTGCCACCAGCTTCCCGGGACTAGCGGGATCGAGGAGGGGCACAGATACGCAGTATTTT.